This is a list of T cell receptor beta chains from one sample in a study of T cell responses to AZD1222 COVID-19 vaccine. Method: immunoSEQ multiplex PCR; TCRdb's copy keeps in-frame clones and lacks some. The sample includes about 39,000 clones, about nine tenths of them seen just once. Sample: peripheral blood, taken 28 days after the second AZD1222 dose. All receptors derive from an adult who received the AZD1222 COVID-19 vaccine. Both conserved end residues are part of each CDR3. The D gene is left open where the match is weak. Rows give clone size only sometimes, using once, few, many, or a class for an expanded clone.

clone size,D gene,V gene,J gene,CDR3 DNA,CDR3 protein
-,-,TRBV5-4,TRBJ1-3,TGTGCCGCCGGCCGATTCTCTGGAAACACCATATATTTT,CAAGRFSGNTIYF
-,-,TRBV5-4,TRBJ1-2,TGTGCCAGCAGCTCAGACGACTATGGCTACACCTTC,CASSSDDYGYTF
-,TRBD2,TRBV6-1,TRBJ2-5,TGTGCCAGCAGTGAAGTTCCTAGCGGGGGCCAAGAGACCCAGTACTTC,CASSEVPSGGQETQYF
-,-,TRBV9,TRBJ2-7,TGTGCCAGCAGCGTAGGGGCTAGCTGGTACGAGCAGTACTTC,CASSVGASWYEQYF
-,TRBD2,TRBV7-2,TRBJ2-1,TGTGCCAGCACCCAAGGGGGACTAGCGTCGCCATTTTACAATGAGCAGTTCTTC,CASTQGGLASPFYNEQFF
-,-,TRBV3-1/TRBV3-2,TRBJ2-5,TGTGCCAGCAGCCGACAAGAGACCCAGTACTTC,CASSRQETQYF
few,-,TRBV11-2,TRBJ1-6,TGTGCCAGCAGCTTAGATCCAGGGACCTCACCCCTCCACTTT,CASSLDPGTSPLHF
-,TRBD1,TRBV5-6,TRBJ1-4,TGTGCCAGCACCGACTATGGGACAGGGGCCGAAAAACTGTTTTTT,CASTDYGTGAEKLFF
-,-,TRBV5-8,TRBJ2-3,TGTGCCAGCAGCTTGGTCGGAGGGGGGGCCCGGGCAGATACGCAGTATTTT,CASSLVGGGARADTQYF
-,-,TRBV6-2/TRBV6-3,TRBJ1-1,TGTGCCAGCAGTTACTCATCCAGGCCTGAAGCTTTCTTT,CASSYSSRPEAFF
-,TRBD2,TRBV5-4,TRBJ2-2,TGTGCCAGCAGCCTCGGGGGGGCTACGAACACCGGGGAGCTGTTTTTT,CASSLGGATNTGELFF
-,-,TRBV7-8,TRBJ2-7,TGTGCCAGCAGCCCGGACTTTTCTCCCTACGAGCAGTACTTC,CASSPDFSPYEQYF
-,TRBD1,TRBV19,TRBJ2-7,TGTGCCAGTAGCCCATCCACAGGGGATACCTACGAGCAGTACTTC,CASSPSTGDTYEQYF
-,TRBD1,TRBV4-3,TRBJ2-3,TGCGCCAGCAGCCGGGGACAGATTAGCACAGATACGCAGTATTTT,CASSRGQISTDTQYF
-,-,TRBV7-9,TRBJ1-2,TGTGCCAGCAGCTTAGGGGCGACTAACTATGGCTACACCTTC,CASSLGATNYGYTF
-,-,TRBV18,TRBJ2-3,TGTGCCAGCTCACCAGCGGGCGGTGGGGCCGGCACAGATACGCAGTATTTT,CASSPAGGGAGTDTQYF
-,-,TRBV1,TRBJ1-4,TGCACCAGCAGCCAAGATATCCGGGGGGGTGAAAAACTGTTTTTT,CTSSQDIRGGEKLFF
-,TRBD2,TRBV19,TRBJ2-2,TGTGCCAGTAGTATGGTTAGCGGGAGGGCCGGTTCCGGGGAGCTGTTTTTT,CASSMVSGRAGSGELFF
-,-,TRBV7-2,TRBJ2-5,TGTGCCAGCAGCCTCAATAGCCCCGGTTCCGAGACCCAGTACTTC,CASSLNSPGSETQYF
-,-,TRBV7-9,TRBJ1-4,TGTGCCAGCAGCTTAGGAGCCGGGGAAGCTAATGAAAAACTGTTTTTT,CASSLGAGEANEKLFF
few,-,TRBV12-3/TRBV12-4,TRBJ1-1,TGTGCCAGCAGTTTAGTAGGGAGCACTGAAGCTTTCTTT,CASSLVGSTEAFF
-,TRBD1,TRBV4-3,TRBJ2-4,TGCGCCAGCAGCCACGCCCACCGGACAGGGGGCAGTCCCAAAAACATTCAGTACTTC,CASSHAHRTGGSPKNIQYF
-,-,TRBV7-9,TRBJ1-3,TGTGCCAGCAGTTGGGACGGAAACACCATATATTTT,CASSWDGNTIYF
-,-,TRBV10-3,TRBJ2-3,TGTGCCATCAGGCGGACCCTCCGGGGACGGATGTTTCCCGATACGCAGTATTTT,CAIRRTLRGRMFPDTQYF
-,-,TRBV3-1/TRBV3-2,TRBJ1-4,TGTGCCAGCAGCCCCCGAAGCGGAGGGCCCAATGAAAAACTGTTTTTT,CASSPRSGGPNEKLFF
-,-,TRBV5-1,TRBJ1-3,TGCGCCAGCAGCCCCGGACAGACTGGAAACACCATATATTTT,CASSPGQTGNTIYF
-,-,TRBV27,TRBJ2-1,TGTGCCAGTAATCCCCCAGGCCCCAGTCAGTTCTTC,CASNPPGPSQFF
few,-,TRBV6-2/TRBV6-3,TRBJ2-1,TGTGCCAGCAGTTACGAGGGGGGGCTCTGGGTTGAGCAGTTCTTC,CASSYEGGLWVEQFF
-,TRBD1,TRBV2,TRBJ1-1,TGTGCCAGCAGTCCACAGGGGGCGCCCACTGAAGCTTTCTTT,CASSPQGAPTEAFF
-,TRBD1,TRBV3-1/TRBV3-2,TRBJ1-3,TGTGCCAGCAGCCCAGGGGGGGTGACAAACACCATATATTTT,CASSPGGVTNTIYF
-,-,TRBV28,TRBJ2-7,TGTGCCAGCAGTGGGTACGAGCAGTACTTC,CASSGYEQYF
-,TRBD2,TRBV27,TRBJ2-1,TGTGCCAGCCCTCGGGGGGGCCCCCCAGACCGGGAGCCTGTCAAACTCTACAATGAGCAGTTCTTC,CASPRGGPPDREPVKLYNEQFF
-,TRBD2,TRBV27,TRBJ2-3,TGTGCCAGCAGCCTCCCAAGTAGCGGGAGGCCACGCACAGATACGCAGTATTTT,CASSLPSSGRPRTDTQYF
-,-,TRBV18,TRBJ2-7,TGTGCCAGCTCACCCAAGGAAGGGTTCGACGAGCAGTACTTC,CASSPKEGFDEQYF
-,TRBD1,TRBV5-1,TRBJ2-3,TGCGCCAGCAGCCCTGGACAGGGGCGAGATACGCAGTATTTT,CASSPGQGRDTQYF
-,-,TRBV5-1,TRBJ2-3,TGCGCCAGCAGCTTGGCACAGGGCACAGATACGCAGTATTTT,CASSLAQGTDTQYF
-,-,TRBV7-2,TRBJ2-5,TGTGCCAGCAGCTTAGATAGGAGAACCCAGTACTTC,CASSLDRRTQYF
few,TRBD1,TRBV6-4,TRBJ1-1,TGTGCCAGCAGTGACGACCAGGGGGCGCTTAAATGGGGGACTGAAGCTTTCTTT,CASSDDQGALKWGTEAFF
-,-,TRBV7-2,TRBJ1-5,TGTGCCAGCAGCTCGGAAGGCAGGGTAGGTCAGCCCCAGCATTTT,CASSSEGRVGQPQHF
-,-,TRBV12-3/TRBV12-4,TRBJ1-1,TGTGCCAGCAGGGCAAGGACAGTCCCTTGGGCTTTCTTT,CASRARTVPWAFF
-,-,TRBV5-5,TRBJ2-4,TGTGCCAGCAGCCCTGGGGCTTTAGCCAAAAACATTCAGTACTTC,CASSPGALAKNIQYF
-,TRBD2,TRBV5-1,TRBJ2-5,TGCGCCAGCAGCTTGGGTGGGACTAGCGGGGGTTACCAAGAGACCCAGTACTTC,CASSLGGTSGGYQETQYF
-,-,TRBV7-3,TRBJ2-1,TGTGCCAGCAGCTTAACTCTGTGGAGCGGCGGTGAGCAGTTCTTC,CASSLTLWSGGEQFF
-,-,TRBV3-1/TRBV3-2,TRBJ1-2,TGTGCCAGCAGCCCCGCCCACAGGGCTAACTATGGCTACACCTTC,CASSPAHRANYGYTF
-,-,TRBV5-5,TRBJ2-3,TGTGCCAGCAGCTTTCTGTGGGGGTTGGGCACAGATACGCAGTATTTT,CASSFLWGLGTDTQYF
once,TRBD1,TRBV5-1,TRBJ2-7,TGCGCCAGCAGCTCTGGGGGGACAGGGTCCTACGAGCAGTACTTC,CASSSGGTGSYEQYF
-,TRBD1,TRBV4-1,TRBJ1-1,TGCGCCAGCAGCCAAGACAGGGGGGACACTGAAGCTTTCTTT,CASSQDRGDTEAFF
-,-,TRBV27,TRBJ1-3,TGTGCCAGCGGGACCTTGGGAAACACCATATATTTT,CASGTLGNTIYF
-,-,TRBV6-6,TRBJ2-7,TGTGCCAGCAGTTACTCTTCAGACTCCTACGAGCAGTACTTC,CASSYSSDSYEQYF
-,-,TRBV7-2,TRBJ1-3,TGTGCCAGCAGCCTGGAGGAGGTCAAAGGAAACACCATATATTTT,CASSLEEVKGNTIYF
-,TRBD2,TRBV15,TRBJ2-2,TGTGCCACCAGCAGAGGGTCGGTCCGGGGGGGTTTCACCGGGGAGCTGTTTTTT,CATSRGSVRGGFTGELFF
-,TRBD2,TRBV7-9,TRBJ2-7,TGTGCCAGCAGCTCTGGGACTAGCGGGAGTCCCTACGAGCAGTACTTC,CASSSGTSGSPYEQYF
-,-,TRBV6-5,TRBJ1-1,TGTGCCAGCAGGCTAGGGTATAACACTGAAGCTTTCTTT,CASRLGYNTEAFF